The rows below give T cell receptor beta chains drawn from one sample of a study of technical replicates of blood from a handful of donors. Profiled with immunoSEQ multiplex PCR; TCRdb holds only in-frame clones, not every one. The sample carries over 85,000 clones, approximately 94% recorded once. The sequencing sample was made of T cells isolated from PBMCs. These receptors originate from a human donor in good health. CDR3s include the opening cysteine and the closing phenylalanine or tryptophan. Each record gives: V gene, clone size, D gene, J gene, CDR3 protein, CDR3 DNA. D genes are given only for firm matches. Clone size is stated in some rows and not others, as once, few, many or a class when expanded.

v_gene: TRBV5-1
abundance: NA
d_gene: NA
j_gene: TRBJ2-7
CDR3aa: CASSLEGGSFLDEQYF
CDR3nt: TGCGCCAGCAGCTTGGAGGGGGGGAGCTTTCTGGACGAGCAGTACTTC

v_gene: TRBV10-3
abundance: NA
d_gene: TRBD1
j_gene: TRBJ2-5
CDR3aa: CAIGQGRETQYF
CDR3nt: TGTGCCATCGGACAGGGAAGAGAGACCCAGTACTTC

v_gene: TRBV6-1
abundance: once
d_gene: TRBD1
j_gene: TRBJ1-4
CDR3aa: CASRAGGKSEKLFF
CDR3nt: TGTGCCAGCAGGGCAGGGGGTAAGAGTGAAAAACTGTTTTTT

v_gene: TRBV9
abundance: NA
d_gene: TRBD1
j_gene: TRBJ1-1
CDR3aa: CASSPEQGYTEAFF
CDR3nt: TGTGCCAGCAGCCCCGAACAGGGGTACACTGAAGCTTTCTTT

v_gene: TRBV13
abundance: once
d_gene: TRBD2
j_gene: TRBJ2-2
CDR3aa: CASSGGLAGGFVSGELFF
CDR3nt: TGTGCCAGCAGCGGTGGACTAGCGGGAGGGTTCGTATCCGGGGAGCTGTTTTTT

v_gene: TRBV5-4
abundance: NA
d_gene: NA
j_gene: TRBJ1-1
CDR3aa: CASSLDRDEAFF
CDR3nt: TGTGCCAGCAGCTTGGACCGCGATGAAGCTTTCTTT

v_gene: TRBV18
abundance: NA
d_gene: NA
j_gene: TRBJ1-1
CDR3aa: CASSPSVNTEAFF
CDR3nt: TGTGCCAGCTCACCATCGGTGAACACTGAAGCTTTCTTT

v_gene: TRBV5-1
abundance: NA
d_gene: TRBD1
j_gene: TRBJ1-1
CDR3aa: CASSLEIQGARRTEAFF
CDR3nt: TGCGCCAGCAGCTTGGAAATTCAGGGGGCTAGGCGCACTGAAGCTTTCTTT

v_gene: TRBV2
abundance: NA
d_gene: NA
j_gene: TRBJ2-7
CDR3aa: CATILSGGERAATPGEQYF
CDR3nt: TGTGCCACCATCCTTTCCGGGGGTGAAAGGGCGGCTACTCCGGGCGAGCAGTACTTC

v_gene: TRBV15
abundance: NA
d_gene: TRBD1
j_gene: TRBJ2-3
CDR3aa: CATGQGIPDTQYF
CDR3nt: TGTGCCACAGGACAGGGGATCCCAGATACGCAGTATTTT

v_gene: TRBV27
abundance: NA
d_gene: NA
j_gene: TRBJ1-2
CDR3aa: CASSSNAGGGYTF
CDR3nt: TGTGCCAGCAGTTCAAATGCTGGAGGTGGCTACACCTTC

v_gene: TRBV27
abundance: NA
d_gene: NA
j_gene: TRBJ2-1
CDR3aa: CASSYSSSYNEQFF
CDR3nt: TGTGCCAGCAGTTACTCTAGCTCCTACAATGAGCAGTTCTTC

v_gene: TRBV7-6
abundance: NA
d_gene: NA
j_gene: TRBJ2-2
CDR3aa: CASSLAGDLGELFF
CDR3nt: TGTGCCAGCAGCTTAGCCGGGGATCTCGGGGAGCTGTTTTTT

v_gene: TRBV29-1
abundance: NA
d_gene: TRBD2
j_gene: TRBJ2-5
CDR3aa: CSVVGLSGKVEQYF
CDR3nt: TGCAGCGTTGTCGGACTAAGCGGGAAGGTTGAGCAGTACTTC

v_gene: TRBV7-8
abundance: NA
d_gene: TRBD1
j_gene: TRBJ1-1
CDR3aa: CASSPLTGANTEAFF
CDR3nt: TGTGCCAGCAGCCCCCTGACAGGGGCCAACACTGAAGCTTTCTTT

v_gene: TRBV11-2
abundance: NA
d_gene: NA
j_gene: TRBJ2-1
CDR3aa: CASSLAGYNEQFF
CDR3nt: TGTGCCAGCAGCTTAGCAGGGTACAATGAGCAGTTCTTC

v_gene: TRBV19
abundance: NA
d_gene: NA
j_gene: TRBJ2-3
CDR3aa: CASSIVPSKPDTQYF
CDR3nt: TGTGCCAGTAGCATCGTCCCTAGCAAGCCAGATACGCAGTATTTT

v_gene: TRBV4-1
abundance: NA
d_gene: NA
j_gene: TRBJ2-7
CDR3aa: CASSHTTGEQYF
CDR3nt: TGCGCCAGCAGCCACACCACAGGCGAGCAGTACTTC

v_gene: TRBV7-9
abundance: NA
d_gene: NA
j_gene: TRBJ2-2
CDR3aa: CASSLLAYGTGELFF
CDR3nt: TGTGCCAGCAGCTTACTAGCGTATGGGACCGGGGAGCTGTTTTTT

v_gene: TRBV9
abundance: NA
d_gene: TRBD2
j_gene: TRBJ2-1
CDR3aa: CASSPHLIAGNEQFF
CDR3nt: TGTGCCAGCAGCCCCCATTTAATAGCGGGTAATGAGCAGTTCTTC

v_gene: TRBV4-1
abundance: NA
d_gene: NA
j_gene: TRBJ1-3
CDR3aa: CASSQDSGIGNTIYF
CDR3nt: TGCGCCAGCAGCCAAGATAGCGGTATTGGGAACACCATATATTTT

v_gene: TRBV2
abundance: NA
d_gene: TRBD2
j_gene: TRBJ2-1
CDR3aa: CASSLAGVYNEQFF
CDR3nt: TGTGCCAGTTCTCTAGCGGGAGTCTACAATGAGCAGTTCTTC

v_gene: TRBV18
abundance: NA
d_gene: TRBD2
j_gene: TRBJ2-3
CDR3aa: CASSPLSGSVTDTQYF
CDR3nt: TGTGCCAGCTCACCTCTTAGCGGGAGTGTCACAGATACGCAGTATTTT

v_gene: TRBV19
abundance: NA
d_gene: TRBD1
j_gene: TRBJ2-7
CDR3aa: CATQSPGQGTYEQYF
CDR3nt: TGTGCCACGCAATCTCCGGGACAGGGGACCTACGAGCAGTACTTC

v_gene: TRBV28
abundance: NA
d_gene: TRBD1
j_gene: TRBJ2-7
CDR3aa: CASSWDRARDEQYF
CDR3nt: TGTGCCAGCAGTTGGGACAGGGCGAGGGACGAGCAGTACTTC

v_gene: TRBV27
abundance: NA
d_gene: NA
j_gene: TRBJ2-7
CDR3aa: CASSFSQGAYEQYF
CDR3nt: TGTGCCAGCAGTTTTAGCCAGGGTGCCTACGAGCAGTACTTC

v_gene: TRBV5-4
abundance: NA
d_gene: NA
j_gene: TRBJ2-6
CDR3aa: CASSLGGAGANVLTF
CDR3nt: TGTGCCAGCAGCTTGGGCGGGGCTGGGGCCAACGTCCTGACTTTC

v_gene: TRBV5-1
abundance: NA
d_gene: NA
j_gene: TRBJ2-7
CDR3aa: CASSPIGTYEQYF
CDR3nt: TGCGCCAGCAGCCCTATCGGGACCTACGAGCAGTACTTC

v_gene: TRBV6-5
abundance: NA
d_gene: TRBD1
j_gene: TRBJ2-3
CDR3aa: CASSYRDRDTDTQYF
CDR3nt: TGTGCCAGCAGTTACCGGGACAGGGACACAGATACGCAGTATTTT

v_gene: TRBV5-1
abundance: NA
d_gene: TRBD2
j_gene: TRBJ2-3
CDR3aa: CASSPGLAGDTQYF
CDR3nt: TGCGCCAGCAGCCCAGGACTAGCGGGAGATACGCAGTATTTT

v_gene: TRBV7-2
abundance: NA
d_gene: NA
j_gene: TRBJ2-7
CDR3aa: CASTLKGNSYEQYF
CDR3nt: TGTGCCAGCACCCTAAAGGGGAACTCCTACGAGCAGTACTTC

v_gene: TRBV7-9
abundance: NA
d_gene: NA
j_gene: TRBJ2-3
CDR3aa: CASSLAEIAGTDTQYF
CDR3nt: TGTGCCAGCAGCTTAGCGGAAATAGCGGGCACAGATACGCAGTATTTT

v_gene: TRBV5-1
abundance: once
d_gene: NA
j_gene: TRBJ2-7
CDR3aa: CASSLSQEYYEQYF
CDR3nt: TGCGCCAGCAGCTTGTCACAGGAGTACTACGAGCAGTACTTC

v_gene: TRBV19
abundance: NA
d_gene: TRBD1
j_gene: TRBJ1-1
CDR3aa: CASSLQGVEIGTEAFF
CDR3nt: TGTGCCAGTAGCTTACAGGGGGTAGAAATCGGCACTGAAGCTTTCTTT

v_gene: TRBV5-8
abundance: NA
d_gene: NA
j_gene: TRBJ2-1
CDR3aa: CASSFWPQFF
CDR3nt: TGTGCCAGCAGCTTCTGGCCCCAGTTCTTC

v_gene: TRBV11-2
abundance: NA
d_gene: NA
j_gene: TRBJ2-7
CDR3aa: CASSLGPQGYEQYF
CDR3nt: TGTGCCAGCAGCTTAGGGCCACAGGGCTACGAGCAGTACTTC

v_gene: TRBV6-1
abundance: once
d_gene: NA
j_gene: TRBJ2-2
CDR3aa: CASSGRDTGELFF
CDR3nt: TGTGCCAGCTCAGGGCGTGACACCGGGGAGCTGTTTTTT

v_gene: TRBV5-1
abundance: NA
d_gene: NA
j_gene: TRBJ1-3
CDR3aa: CASRPTTGSGNTIYF
CDR3nt: TGCGCCAGCAGACCCACTACAGGGTCTGGAAACACCATATATTTT

v_gene: TRBV9
abundance: NA
d_gene: NA
j_gene: TRBJ2-3
CDR3aa: CASTPDNTDTQYF
CDR3nt: TGTGCCAGCACCCCGGACAACACAGATACGCAGTATTTT

v_gene: TRBV19
abundance: NA
d_gene: TRBD2
j_gene: TRBJ2-1
CDR3aa: CASSIKLAGDNEQFF
CDR3nt: TGTGCCAGTAGTATTAAACTAGCGGGGGACAATGAGCAGTTCTTC

v_gene: TRBV6-5
abundance: NA
d_gene: TRBD1
j_gene: TRBJ1-1
CDR3aa: CASTRQGITEAFF
CDR3nt: TGTGCCAGCACTAGACAGGGGATCACTGAAGCTTTCTTT

v_gene: TRBV1
abundance: once
d_gene: NA
j_gene: TRBJ2-2
CDR3aa: CTSSQVRRDRAAGEDTGELFF
CDR3nt: TGCACCAGCAGCCAAGTTAGGCGGGACAGGGCAGCGGGAGAGGACACCGGGGAGCTGTTTTTT